This T cell receptor beta chain was sequenced during a study of T-cell memory formation after mild COVID-19. On this clonotype itself: Its antigen is undetermined.

The study, taken as a whole, reports: Contracting CD4+ clones sat mainly in CM and EM; CD8+ in EMRA.

TCRdb recomputed calls from the 5' RACE reads with MiXCR, one row per CDR3 protein. Of about 82,000 distinct CDR3 sequences listed, less than 15% were seen once; the top ten hold about 28%. The germline CDR1 and CDR2 sequences are KGHDR and SFDVKD. The length of the CDR3 is 13 residues. The V and J ends lost 4 bases and 5 bases, in that order; junction bases with no gene match: 4. The sequencing input was PBMCs or a T cell subset sorted from them (not recorded which). V and J are TRBV24-1 and TRBJ2-7, with TRBD1 identical over 7 bases. The clonotype originates from an adult woman who had mild COVID-19 (a few samples of this study predate the infection). Cell type and time point are not known. The CDR3 region is CATSEGQLDEQYF. The CDR3 nucleotides read TGTGCCACCAGTGAGGGACAGCTTGACGAGCAGTACTTC.